A single sample gave rise to the 29 T cell receptor beta chains below, sequenced in a study of brain T cells in children with intractable seizures. Clones were sequenced by immunoSEQ multiplex PCR, and TCRdb holds only the in-frame ones, with some missing. The sample records 60,000 to 65,000 clones, roughly 95% being singletons. The input for sequencing was peripheral blood, taken at surgery. Source of these receptors: a boy in the first two years of life with focal cortical dysplasia and intractable seizures.

The gene calls are TRBV28 and TRBJ2-2, with 11 bases identical to TRBD1. Germline V gene data show CDR1 as MDHEN and CDR2 as SYDVKM. The CDR3 totals 15 residues. Trimming cost V 3 bases and J 4 bases; bases outside gene matches: 1. The CDR3: CASSLGTGGTGELFF. DNA of the CDR3: TGTGCCAGCAGTTTGGGGACAGGGGGCACCGGGGAGCTGTTTTTT.

The chain recombines TRBV7-9 with TRBJ2-4; D might be TRBD1 or TRBD2, each matching 5 bases. There are 15 residues in the CDR3. The V gene lost 4 bases and the J gene lost 2 bases, with 12 bases spanning the gap. Germline V lookup: CDR1 SEHNR, CDR2 FQNEAQ (reference sequence). This CDR3 is CASSSGASTKNIQYF. In DNA, the CDR3 is TGTGCCAGCAGCTCCGGGGCTAGCACCAAAAACATTCAGTACTTC.

CDR3 sequence reads: CAISELGNTEAFF. The CDR3 region has the DNA TGTGCCATCAGTGAGCTAGGAAACACTGAAGCTTTCTTT. The rearrangement uses TRBV10-3 and TRBJ1-1; D is unclear. CDR1 ENHRY and CDR2 SYGVKD come from the germline V gene. There are 13 residues in the CDR3. V lost 2 bases and J lost 2, with 6 bases in between.

The chain has TRBV4-2 and TRBJ2-7; D call uncertain. CDR3 length: 13 residues. CDR1 and CDR2 from the germline V gene are LGHNA and YNFKEQ. V gave up 5 bases and J gave up 7 bases, with 15 bases separating them. The CDR3 loop is CASSVATAEEQYF. The CDR3 DNA reads TGTGCCAGCAGCGTCGCTACCGCCGAGGAGCAGTACTTC.

The chain employs TRBV7-2 and TRBJ1-1; D remains ambiguous. CDR3 length: 13 residues. The V gene lost 1 base and the J gene lost 4 bases, with 7 bases spanning the gap. The germline gives CDR1 SGHTA, CDR2 FQGNSA. CDR3 DNA sequence: TGTGCCAGCAGCTTAGAAGCAGGCACTGAAGCTTTCTTT. This sequence encodes CASSLEAGTEAFF. Full variable domain (remainder filled in from reference TRBV7-2 and TRBJ1-1): GAGVSQSPSNKVTEKGKDVELRCDPISGHTALYWYRQSLGQGLEFLIYFQGNSAPDKSGLPSDRFSAERTGGSVSTLTIQRTQQEDSAVYLCASSLEAGTEAFFGQGTRLTVV.

The chain employs TRBV12-3 or TRBV12-4 and TRBJ2-1; D tentatively reads TRBD1 or TRBD2 (5 bases each). The CDR3 runs 13 residues. V lost 0 bases, J lost 10 bases, and 10 bases lay in between. CDR3 in DNA: TGTGCCAGCAGTTTAGCCGGGACCCCCGAGCAGTTCTTC. Protein: CASSLAGTPEQFF.

The chain employs TRBV5-1 and TRBJ1-4; the match to TRBD1 covers 8 bases. Germline CDR1 is SGHRS and CDR2 is YFSETQ. This CDR3 comprises 14 residues. V shed 5 bases and J 8 bases; nucleotides not matched to a gene: 8. CDR3 sequence: CASSPGQGNEKLFF. The DNA for the CDR3 is TGCGCCAGCAGTCCCGGACAGGGTAACGAAAAACTGTTTTTT.

The J gene is TRBJ2-3, the V gene TRBV7-2, with TRBD1 matching 9 bases. CDR1 and CDR2 (germline): SGHTA, FQGNSA. Germline trimming cut 1 base from V and 4 bases from J; bases unmatched to any gene: 0. There are 14 residues in the CDR3. Written as DNA, the CDR3 is TGTGCCAGCAGCTTAGGGACAGGGGCAGATACGCAGTATTTT. Translation: CASSLGTGADTQYF. Complete variable domain (other parts from reference TRBV7-2 and TRBJ2-3): GAGVSQSPSNKVTEKGKDVELRCDPISGHTALYWYRQSLGQGLEFLIYFQGNSAPDKSGLPSDRFSAERTGGSVSTLTIQRTQQEDSAVYLCASSLGTGADTQYFGPGTRLTVL.

V usage is TRBV5-8 and J usage is TRBJ2-3; the D gene is possibly TRBD2 (6 bases). This CDR3 has 16 amino acids. Trimming shortened V by 0 bases and J by 5 bases, and 16 bases separated the two germline ends. The germline V gene encodes CDR1 SGHTS and CDR2 YDEGEE. CDR3 amino acids: CASSLVAGPPQDTQYF. The CDR3 bases are TGTGCCAGCAGCTTGGTTGCGGGACCCCCGCAAGATACGCAGTATTTT.

This sequence joins TRBV24-1 and TRBJ2-3; TRBD2 aligns across 10 bases. This CDR3 region has 17 residues. Germline trimming cut 5 bases from V and 0 bases from J; bases unmatched to any gene: 7. Germline values: CDR1 KGHDR, CDR2 SFDVKD. The CDR3 coding sequence is TGTGCCACCAGTGCTAAGACTAGCGGGCCTAGCACAGATACGCAGTATTTT. It is translated as CATSAKTSGPSTDTQYF.

This chain connects TRBV12-3 or TRBV12-4 to TRBJ2-5, with D perhaps matching TRBD1 (6 bases). The CDR3 sequence is 12 residues long. V lost 7 bases and J lost 3, with 9 bases in between. This chain's CDR3 is CASTGQKETQYF. For the CDR3, the DNA is TGTGCCAGCACCGGACAGAAAGAGACCCAGTACTTC.

The chain combines TRBV6-5 with TRBJ1-2; TRBD1 agrees at 7 bases. The CDR3 is 13 residues long. The J segment lost 9 bases and the V segment lost 6 bases, leaving 10 bases of the junction unmatched. Germline V gene sequence: CDR1 MNHEY, CDR2 SVGAGI. CDR3 sequence (DNA): TGTGCCAGCAGATTTGACAGGGTTGCGAGCTACACCTTC. The encoded protein is CASRFDRVASYTF.

This chain uses TRBV18 with TRBJ1-4, with D maybe TRBD1 (5 bases). This CDR3 is built from 16 residues. CDR1 is KGHSH and CDR2 is LQKENI in the germline V gene. V dropped 6 bases and J dropped 5 bases, with 19 bases sitting between them. This CDR3 is CASSLEGRQKNEKLFF. CDR3 DNA: TGTGCCAGCTCCCTCGAGGGAAGACAGAAGAATGAAAAACTGTTTTTT.

The J gene is TRBJ2-7, the V gene TRBV6-5; the match to TRBD1 covers 7 bases. The CDR3 sequence is 15 residues long. Looked up from germline, CDR1 is MNHEY and CDR2 is SVGAGI. V gave up 6 bases and J gave up 0 bases; unmatched junction bases: 8. CDR3 in amino acids: CASRDQRTGSYEQYF. CDR3 coding DNA: TGTGCCAGCAGAGACCAGAGGACAGGCTCCTACGAGCAGTACTTC.

The V gene is TRBV5-4, the J gene TRBJ2-5; maybe TRBD1 (5 bases). Germline V CDR1 and CDR2: SGHNT, YYREEE (reference sequence). V lost 0 bases and J lost 5, with 14 bases in between. This CDR3 has 15 residues. The CDR3 nucleotides are TGTGCCAGCAGCTTGGAATGGCAGGCAGGGGAGACCCAGTACTTC. Its protein product is CASSLEWQAGETQYF. Together with reference TRBV5-4 and TRBJ2-5, the CDR3 gives the full variable domain: ETGVTQSPTHLIKTRGQQVTLRCSSQSGHNTVSWYQQALGQGPQFIFQYYREEENGRGNFPPRFSGLQFPNYSSELNVNALELDDSALYLCASSLEWQAGETQYFGPGTRLLVL.

V gene TRBV6-6 combines with J gene TRBJ2-2; D unclear. Germline-derived CDR1 and CDR2 are MNHNY and SVGAGI (reference sequence). This CDR3 comprises 12 residues. The germline V and J ends were trimmed by 2 bases and 6 bases, with 4 bases remaining between them. The DNA of the CDR3 is TGTGCCAGCAGTTACGTCGCCGGGGAGCTGTTTTTT. Translating gives CASSYVAGELFF.

The genes are TRBV5-1 and TRBJ2-6; TRBD1 or TRBD2 may be the D gene (6 bases each). From germline, CDR1 is SGHRS and CDR2 YFSETQ. V shed 4 bases and J shed 0 bases, with 11 bases lying between them. CDR3 length equals 16 residues. The CDR3 sequence: CASSKRGDSGANVLTF. CDR3 nucleotide sequence: TGCGCCAGCAGCAAGAGGGGGGACTCTGGGGCCAACGTCCTGACTTTC.

The count of this clone is one. The V gene is TRBV12-3 or TRBV12-4, the J gene TRBJ1-1; D unclear. The CDR3 is 11 amino acids. Trimming cost V 1 base and J 11 bases, with 8 bases left between them. CDR3 loop: CASSLGPRAFF. The CDR3 bases are TGTGCCAGCAGTTTAGGACCCAGGGCTTTCTTT.

The rearrangement joins TRBV21-1 to TRBJ1-4; TRBD1 is the table's D call, not checked against the DNA. TRBV21-1 is shown as a pseudogene. CDR3 length: 16 residues. The CDR3 is CASSKAATGANEKLFF. Here the CDR3 DNA reads TGTGCCAGCAGCAAAGCCGCGACAGGGGCGAATGAAAAACTGTTTTTT.

The genes are TRBV19 and TRBJ1-4; D might be TRBD1 (5 bases). Germline V gene data show CDR1 as LNHDA and CDR2 as SQIVND (reference sequence). Trimming shortened V by 7 bases and J by 8 bases, and 14 bases separated the two germline ends. The CDR3 runs 13 residues. CDR3 sequence: CASKQGLQEKLFF. CDR3 bases: TGTGCCAGTAAGCAGGGTCTTCAGGAAAAACTGTTTTTT.

V is TRBV18 and J is TRBJ2-7; 10 positions agree with TRBD1. The CDR3 spans 14 residues. V lost 10 bases to trimming and J lost 4 bases; unmatched junction nucleotides: 10. Germline V gene data show CDR1 as KGHSH and CDR2 as LQKENI. Here the CDR3 reads CATSPGTGEYEQYF. CDR3 in DNA: TGTGCCACCTCTCCCGGGACAGGGGAGTACGAGCAGTACTTC.

This clone appeared a single time. This chain connects TRBV6-4 to TRBJ2-5; 7 bases are shared with TRBD1. The germline V gene has CDR1 MRHNA and CDR2 SNTAGT. CDR3 size: 14 residues. With V trimmed by 0 bases and J by 2 bases, 0 bases remained unmatched. CDR3 protein: CASSDSRGQETQYF. In DNA form, the CDR3 reads TGTGCCAGCAGTGACTCCAGGGGGCAAGAGACCCAGTACTTC.

The rearrangement links TRBV10-2 to TRBJ1-1, with no clear D. In germline, CDR1 is WSHSY, CDR2 SAAADI. Trimming shortened V by 4 bases and J by 1 base, and 4 bases separated the two germline ends. CDR3 length: 12 amino acids. CDR3 in DNA: TGCGCCAGCAGTGGGGAGAACACTGAAGCTTTCTTT. Its protein product is CASSGENTEAFF.

This clone was recorded only once. The chain joins TRBV28 to TRBJ2-5, with no clear D. Trimming removed 2 bases at V and 0 bases at J, with 22 bases between. This CDR3 comprises 19 residues. CDR1 and CDR2 from the germline V gene are MDHEN and SYDVKM. The CDR3 loop is CASSLGNRYYLPNQETQYF. CDR3 bases: TGTGCCAGCAGTTTAGGGAACAGATACTACCTCCCTAACCAAGAGACCCAGTACTTC.

This chain connects TRBV4-2 to TRBJ2-3; 11 bases map to TRBD2. Germline values: CDR1 LGHNA, CDR2 YNFKEQ. The junction had 5 bases not matched to a gene; V was cut back by 0 bases and J by 0 bases. This CDR3 region has 18 residues. The CDR3 coding sequence is TGTGCCAGCAGCCAAGAGCCTAGCGGGGGGCTAAGCACAGATACGCAGTATTTT. Its protein product is CASSQEPSGGLSTDTQYF.

The CDR3 region has the DNA TGTGCCAGCAGCCCACCAGGGACAGGCCATGAAAAACTGTTTTTT. It encodes CASSPPGTGHEKLFF. The chain recombines TRBV13 with TRBJ1-4; 8 bases are shared with TRBD1. This CDR3 region has 15 residues. Germline V CDR1 and CDR2: PRHDT, FYEKMQ (reference sequence). V lost 5 bases and J lost 6; bases outside the gene matches: 8. Combining the CDR3 with reference TRBV13 and TRBJ1-4 gives the whole variable domain AAGVIQSPRHLIKEKRETATLKCYPIPRHDTVYWYQQGPGQDPQFLISFYEKMQSDKGSIPDRFSAQQFSDYHSELNMSSLELGDSALYFCASSPPGTGHEKLFFGSGTQLSVL.

The chain has TRBV24-1 and TRBJ2-1, with D perhaps matching TRBD1 (7 bases). Germline V CDR1 and CDR2: KGHDR, SFDVKD. The V end lost 9 bases, the J end lost 4 bases, and 15 bases lay between the germline ends. CDR3 length: 14 residues. In DNA, the CDR3 is TGTGCCACCGGGGGGACAGTGGCATACAATGAGCAGTTCTTC. It codes for CATGGTVAYNEQFF.

This chain uses TRBV19 with TRBJ1-5; TRBD1 matches at 7 bases. CDR1 is LNHDA and CDR2 is SQIVND in the germline V gene (reference sequence). Trimming took 3 bases from V and 7 from J; bases not matched to a gene: 15. This CDR3 is built from 17 residues. Here the CDR3 DNA reads TGTGCCAGTAGTATGGCCCCCCGCACAGGGGTAGGGCAGCCCCAGCATTTT. Protein: CASSMAPRTGVGQPQHF. The full variable domain, with the rest looked up from reference TRBV19 and TRBJ1-5, is DGGITQSPKYLFRKEGQNVTLSCEQNLNHDAMYWYRQDPGQGLRLIYYSQIVNDFQKGDIAEGYSVSREKKESFPLTVTSAQKNPTAFYLCASSMAPRTGVGQPQHFGDGTRLSIL.

The chain employs TRBV4-3 and TRBJ2-5, with 14 bases that match TRBD2. This CDR3 is 17 amino acids long. The trim removed 0 bases at V and 5 bases at J, leaving 5 bases unmatched. Looked up from germline, CDR1 is LGHNA and CDR2 is YSLEER. The CDR3 region has the DNA TGCGCCAGCAGCCAAGAGACTAGCGGGAGGGCGGGGGAGACCCAGTACTTC. This encodes CASSQETSGRAGETQYF.